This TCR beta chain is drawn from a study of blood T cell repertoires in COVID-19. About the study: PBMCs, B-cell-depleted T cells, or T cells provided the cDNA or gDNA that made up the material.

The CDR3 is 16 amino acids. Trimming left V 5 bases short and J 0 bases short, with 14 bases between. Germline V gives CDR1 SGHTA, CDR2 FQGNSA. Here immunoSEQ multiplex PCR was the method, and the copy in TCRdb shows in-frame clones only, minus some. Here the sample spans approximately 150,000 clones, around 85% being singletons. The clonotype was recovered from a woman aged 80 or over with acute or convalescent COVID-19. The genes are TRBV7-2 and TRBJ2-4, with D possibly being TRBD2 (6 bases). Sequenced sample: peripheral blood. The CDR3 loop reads CASSRRGGLAKNIQYF. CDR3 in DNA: TGTGCCAGCAGCCGGCGGGGCGGGTTAGCCAAAAACATTCAGTACTTC.